Below are 18 T cell receptor beta chains sequenced from a single sample in a study of cytomegalovirus exposure and HLA in healthy donors (dated by TCRdb to 2015 to 2018). The library was generated by the immunoSEQ multiplex PCR assay. The multiplex PCR relied on a mix of 60 forward primers for TCR Vbeta segments and 13 reverse primers for TCR Jbeta segments. This is the immuneACCESS table as TCRdb keeps it, with only in-frame sequences that have V and J called. A part of the clones is gone; compared with another copy, unresolved V genes explain less than half, and the rest is unexplained. The sample records 85,000 to 120,000 clones, 63% of which are singletons. The ten most abundant clones make up about 4.4% of the sample. Sequenced sample: PBMCs. Receptor source: a human donor in good health.

V gene TRBV19 combines with J gene TRBJ1-5; D gene unclear. CDR3 size: 14 residues. Looked up from germline, CDR1 is LNHDA and CDR2 is SQIVND (reference sequence). Trimming pared 3 bases from V and 1 base from J, leaving 7 bases between. The CDR3 DNA reads TGTGCCAGTAGTATTTGGAGCAGCAATCAGCCCCAGCATTTT. Its protein is CASSIWSSNQPQHF.

The CDR3 bases are TGTGCCAGCAGTCCCGTGGGGGGCACTGAAGCTTTCTTT. Its protein product is CASSPVGGTEAFF. V and J are TRBV7-3 and TRBJ1-1, with TRBD1 as a possible D gene (5 bases). The CDR3 is 13 residues long. Germline CDR1 SGHTA, CDR2 FQGTGA. The V and J ends lost 6 bases and 4 bases respectively, with 12 bases between them.

The chain's CDR3 is CASSELGGSNEQFF. As DNA, the CDR3 is TGTGCCAGCAGTGAGTTAGGGGGATCCAATGAGCAGTTCTTC. V is TRBV6-5 and J is TRBJ2-1, with D possibly matching TRBD1 (6 bases). The CDR3 has 14 residues. V was cut by 5 bases and J by 6 bases, with 14 bases left in between. From germline, CDR1 is MNHEY and CDR2 SVGAGI.

This clone appeared a few times. The rearrangement uses TRBV5-6 and TRBJ2-1, with 7 bases identical to TRBD2. The CDR3 sequence is 15 residues long. The germline CDR1 and CDR2 sequences are SGHDT and YYEEEE. With 2 bases clipped from V and 4 bases from J, the junction kept 6 bases outside the gene matches. DNA of the CDR3: TGTGCCAGCAGCTTCATGCTAGCGGTGTACAATGAGCAGTTCTTC. Encoded protein: CASSFMLAVYNEQFF.

This chain links TRBV5-1 with TRBJ2-5; maybe TRBD1 (6 bases). Between the trimmed V and J ends, which lost 5 bases and 3 bases, there was a span of 14 bases. The CDR3 runs 14 residues. From germline, CDR1 is SGHRS and CDR2 YFSETQ. The CDR3 coding sequence is TGCGCCAGCAGGGGGGCTAGTTTAGAAGAGACCCAGTACTTC. Amino acids: CASRGASLEETQYF.

The rearrangement joins TRBV27 to TRBJ1-5; weak D call: TRBD1 (6 bases). Trimming cost V 10 bases and J 1 base, with 17 bases left between them. The CDR3 has 15 amino acids. Germline CDR1 MNHEY, CDR2 SMNVEV (reference sequence). The CDR3 DNA reads as TGTGCCACCAGGGACACAGGGTACAGCAATCAGCCCCAGCATTTT. Amino acid sequence: CATRDTGYSNQPQHF.

V usage is TRBV18 and J usage is TRBJ1-6, with 7 bases fitting TRBD1. From germline, CDR1 is KGHSH and CDR2 LQKENI. The V and J ends lost 6 bases and 5 bases, in that order; junction bases with no gene match: 1. This CDR3 spans 13 amino acids. This CDR3 is CASSGTDNSPLHF. CDR3 sequence (DNA): TGTGCCAGCTCCGGGACAGATAATTCACCCCTCCACTTT. Drawing the rest from reference TRBV18 and TRBJ1-6, the complete variable domain is NAGVMQNPRHLVRRRGQEARLRCSPMKGHSHVYWYRQLPEEGLKFMVYLQKENIIDESGMPKERFSAEFPKEGPSILRIQQVVRGDSAAYFCASSGTDNSPLHFGNGTRLTVT.

The V gene is TRBV11-2, the J gene TRBJ2-2; possible D gene TRBD2, 6 bases. From germline, CDR1 is SGHAT and CDR2 FQNNGV. The CDR3 has 15 amino acids. Between the trimmed V and J ends, which lost 2 bases and 1 base, there was a span of 8 bases. The CDR3, as DNA: TGTGCCAGCAGCTTAATTAGCGGGAACACCGGGGAGCTGTTTTTT. This translates into CASSLISGNTGELFF.

DNA of the CDR3: TGTGCCAGCAGCCCGGGACAGGGGAACACTGAAGCTTTCTTT. It specifies CASSPGQGNTEAFF. The gene calls are TRBV7-3 and TRBJ1-1, with 9 bases identical to TRBD1. Germline trimming cut 5 bases from V and 1 base from J; bases unmatched to any gene: 2. This CDR3 is built from 14 residues. Germline CDR1 is SGHTA and CDR2 is FQGTGA.

The J gene is TRBJ1-1, the V gene TRBV4-2, with D possibly being TRBD1 (6 bases). The V end was cut by 0 bases, the J end by 2 bases, with 13 bases between. Germline values: CDR1 LGHNA, CDR2 YNFKEQ. The CDR3 spans 16 residues. DNA of the CDR3: TGTGCCAGCAGCCAAGAGGGAACAGGGCTTAACACTGAAGCTTTCTTT. It specifies CASSQEGTGLNTEAFF.

This clone was counted once. V is TRBV10-3 and J is TRBJ2-1; D remains unclear. The CDR3 has 14 residues. The V gene lost 1 base and the J gene lost 6 bases, with 10 bases spanning the gap. CDR1 ENHRY and CDR2 SYGVKD come from the germline V gene. The CDR3 bases are TGTGCCATCAGTGAGTTGGGCAAGTTCAATGAGCAGTTCTTC. This sequence encodes CAISELGKFNEQFF.

V usage is TRBV30 and J usage is TRBJ2-5; 13 bases line up with TRBD2. The DNA end is a closer match to TRBJ2-7, so the J assignment may be wrong. The CDR3 is made up of 18 amino acids. Per the germline V gene, CDR1 is GTSNPN and CDR2 is SVGIG (reference sequence). The CDR3 nucleotides are TGTGCCTGGAGTGACTGGAAAGGACTAGCGGGAGAAACCTACGAGCAGTACTTC. Translation: CAWSDWKGLAGETYEQYF.

V gene TRBV9 combines with J gene TRBJ2-5; the D is unclear. The J call may be faulty, since TRBJ2-7 better matches the DNA end. The CDR3 sequence is 15 residues long. Per the germline V gene, CDR1 is SGDLS and CDR2 is YYNGEE. CDR3: CASSVGGGTTYEQYF. CDR3 bases: TGTGCCAGCAGCGTAGGAGGCGGAACTACCTACGAGCAGTACTTC.

This clone was observed a handful of times. The chain has TRBV9 and TRBJ2-5; 10 bases match TRBD2. V lost 2 bases to trimming and J lost 6 bases; unmatched junction nucleotides: 7. CDR1 is SGDLS, CDR2 YYNGEE, per germline. The CDR3 has 15 amino acids. The CDR3 sequence is CASSVSAGGSQTQYF. CDR3 DNA sequence: TGTGCCAGCAGCGTTTCAGCGGGAGGGTCGCAGACCCAGTACTTC.

This chain connects TRBV19 to TRBJ1-1; no reliable D call. The CDR3 totals 11 residues. Trimming stripped 10 bases from V and 0 bases from J, with 6 bases between. Germline CDR1 is LNHDA and CDR2 is SQIVND (reference sequence). Written as DNA, the CDR3 is TGTGCCACCCGGTTGAACACTGAAGCTTTCTTT. Protein sequence: CATRLNTEAFF.

The V gene is TRBV6-5, the J gene TRBJ2-7; the match to TRBD1 covers 9 bases. Germline V CDR1 and CDR2: MNHEY, SVGAGI. J gave up 2 bases and V 2 bases, and 4 bases lay outside the gene matches. This CDR3 has 15 residues. The CDR3 DNA reads TGTGCCAGCAGTTACCGGGGACAGGGAACCTACGAGCAGTACTTC. Translation gives CASSYRGQGTYEQYF.

The J gene is TRBJ1-6, the V gene TRBV27; perhaps TRBD1 as D (5 bases). Germline V gene lookup returns CDR1 MNHEY and CDR2 SMNVEV (reference sequence). The CDR3 sequence is 17 residues long. Trimming took 0 bases from V and 10 from J, leaving 19 bases between them. The CDR3 here is CASSLSVRVSGGSPLHF. CDR3 DNA sequence: TGTGCCAGCAGTTTATCGGTCAGGGTTTCTGGTGGATCACCCCTCCACTTT.

The chain recombines TRBV20-1 with TRBJ2-7, with D uncertain. V dropped 3 bases and J dropped 8 bases, with 8 bases sitting between them. The germline CDR1 and CDR2 sequences are DFQATT and SNEGSKA (reference sequence). This CDR3 has 10 amino acids. For the CDR3, the DNA is TGCAGTGCTAGCGGGTTAAAGCAGTACTTC. Its translation is CSASGLKQYF.